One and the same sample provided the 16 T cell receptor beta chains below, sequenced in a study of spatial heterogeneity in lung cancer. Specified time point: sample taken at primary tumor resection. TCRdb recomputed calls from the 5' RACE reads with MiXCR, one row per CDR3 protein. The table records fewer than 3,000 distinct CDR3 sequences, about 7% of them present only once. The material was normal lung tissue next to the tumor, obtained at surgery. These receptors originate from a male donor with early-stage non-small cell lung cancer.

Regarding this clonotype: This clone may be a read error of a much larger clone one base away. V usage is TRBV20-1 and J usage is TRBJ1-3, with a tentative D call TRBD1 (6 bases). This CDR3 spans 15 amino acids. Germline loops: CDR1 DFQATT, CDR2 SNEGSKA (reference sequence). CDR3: CSARDSRSSGNTTYF. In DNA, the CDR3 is TGCAGTGCTAGGGACAGCCGGAGCTCTGGAAACACCACATATTTT.

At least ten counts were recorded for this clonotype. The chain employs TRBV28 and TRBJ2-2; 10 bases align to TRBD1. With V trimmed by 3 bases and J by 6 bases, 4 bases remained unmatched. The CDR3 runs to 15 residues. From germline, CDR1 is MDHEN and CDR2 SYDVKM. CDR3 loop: CASSLTGGASGELFF. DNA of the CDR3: TGTGCCAGCAGTTTGACAGGGGGCGCTTCCGGGGAGCTGTTTTTT. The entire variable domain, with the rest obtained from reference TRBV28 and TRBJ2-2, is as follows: DVKVTQSSRYLVKRTGEKVFLECVQDMDHENMFWYRQDPGLGLRLIYFSYDVKMKEKGDIPEGYSVSREKKERFSLILESASTNQTSMYLCASSLTGGASGELFFGEGSRLTVL.

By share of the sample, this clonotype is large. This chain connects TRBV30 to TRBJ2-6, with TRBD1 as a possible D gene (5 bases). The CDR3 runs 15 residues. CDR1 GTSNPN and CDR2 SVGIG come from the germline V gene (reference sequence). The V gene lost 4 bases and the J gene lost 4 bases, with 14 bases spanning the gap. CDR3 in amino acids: CAWTRGADGANVLTF. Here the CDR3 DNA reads TGTGCCTGGACGCGTGGGGCGGACGGGGCCAACGTCCTGACTTTC. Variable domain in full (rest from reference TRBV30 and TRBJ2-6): SQTIHQWPATLVQPVGSPLSLECTVEGTSNPNLYWYRQAAGRGLQLLFYSVGIGQISSEVPQNLSASRPQDRQFILSSKKLLLSDSGFYLCAWTRGADGANVLTFGAGSRLTVL.

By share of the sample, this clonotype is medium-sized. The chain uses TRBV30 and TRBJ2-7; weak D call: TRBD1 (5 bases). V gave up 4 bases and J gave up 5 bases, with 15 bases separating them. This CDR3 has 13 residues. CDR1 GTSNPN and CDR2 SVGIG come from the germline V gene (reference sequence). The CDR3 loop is CAWMRQGINEQYF. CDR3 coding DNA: TGTGCCTGGATGCGGCAGGGTATCAACGAGCAGTACTTC.

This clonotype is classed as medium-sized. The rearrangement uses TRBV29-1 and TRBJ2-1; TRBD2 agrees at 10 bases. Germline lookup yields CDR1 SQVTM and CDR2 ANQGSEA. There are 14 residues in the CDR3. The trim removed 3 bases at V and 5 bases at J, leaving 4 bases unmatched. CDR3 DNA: TGCAGCGTTGATCCAGCGGGGGGGAACAATGAGCAGTTCTTC. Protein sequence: CSVDPAGGNNEQFF.

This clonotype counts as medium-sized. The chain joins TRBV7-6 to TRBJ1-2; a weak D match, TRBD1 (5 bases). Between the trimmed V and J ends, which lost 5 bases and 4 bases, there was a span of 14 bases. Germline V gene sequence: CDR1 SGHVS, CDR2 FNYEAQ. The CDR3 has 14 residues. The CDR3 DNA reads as TGTGCCAGCAGCCAGGACATTTTGTCCTATGGCTACACCTTC. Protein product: CASSQDILSYGYTF.

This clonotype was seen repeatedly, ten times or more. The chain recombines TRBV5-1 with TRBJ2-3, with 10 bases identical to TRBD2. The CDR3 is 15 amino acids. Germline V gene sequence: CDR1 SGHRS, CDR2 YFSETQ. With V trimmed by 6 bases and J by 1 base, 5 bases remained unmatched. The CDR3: CASMERGGRTDTQYF. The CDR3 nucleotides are TGCGCCAGCATGGAGCGGGGGGGCCGCACAGATACGCAGTATTTT.

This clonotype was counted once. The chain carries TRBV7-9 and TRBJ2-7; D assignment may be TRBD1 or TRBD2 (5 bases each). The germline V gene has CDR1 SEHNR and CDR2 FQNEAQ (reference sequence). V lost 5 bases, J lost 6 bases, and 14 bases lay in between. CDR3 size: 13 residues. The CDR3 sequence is CASSNARGSEQYF. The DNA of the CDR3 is TGTGCCAGCAGCAACGCCCGGGGCTCCGAGCAGTACTTC.

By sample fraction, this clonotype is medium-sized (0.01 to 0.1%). Here the CDR3 DNA reads TGTGCCAGCAGCCAATCGTCCCAGGGGAGGGTAGCTTTCTTT. Protein: CASSQSSQGRVAFF. The V and J genes are TRBV14 and TRBJ1-1, with D possibly matching TRBD1 (6 bases). Germline loops: CDR1 SGHDN, CDR2 FVKESK. CDR3 length equals 14 residues. With 2 bases removed from V and 10 bases from J, the gap between germline ends came to 17 bases.

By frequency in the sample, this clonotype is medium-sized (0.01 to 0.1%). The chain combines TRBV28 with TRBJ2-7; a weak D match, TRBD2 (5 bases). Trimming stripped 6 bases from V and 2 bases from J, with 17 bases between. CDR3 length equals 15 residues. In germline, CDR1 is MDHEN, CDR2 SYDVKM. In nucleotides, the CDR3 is TGTGCCAGCAGCTCGCCCGGGCACGGGACCTACGAGCAGTACTTC. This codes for CASSSPGHGTYEQYF.

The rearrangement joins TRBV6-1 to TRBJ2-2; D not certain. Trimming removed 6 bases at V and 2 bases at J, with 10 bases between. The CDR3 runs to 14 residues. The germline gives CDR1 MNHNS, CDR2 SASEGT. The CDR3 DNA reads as TGTGCCAGCAGGGCCATGACTAACACCGGGGAGCTGTTTTTT. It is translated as CASRAMTNTGELFF.

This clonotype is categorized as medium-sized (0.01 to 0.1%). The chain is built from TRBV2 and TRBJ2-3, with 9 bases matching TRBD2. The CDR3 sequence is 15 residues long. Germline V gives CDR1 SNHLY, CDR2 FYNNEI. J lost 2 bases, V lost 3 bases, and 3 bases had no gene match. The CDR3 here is CASSELAGNTDTQYF. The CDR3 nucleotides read TGTGCCAGCAGTGAGCTAGCGGGGAACACAGATACGCAGTATTTT.

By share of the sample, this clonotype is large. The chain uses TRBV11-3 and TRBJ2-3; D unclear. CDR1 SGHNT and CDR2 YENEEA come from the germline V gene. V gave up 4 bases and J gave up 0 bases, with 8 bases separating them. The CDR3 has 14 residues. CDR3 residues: CASSSGRSTDTQYF. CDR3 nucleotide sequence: TGTGCCAGCAGCTCCGGACGAAGCACAGATACGCAGTATTTT.

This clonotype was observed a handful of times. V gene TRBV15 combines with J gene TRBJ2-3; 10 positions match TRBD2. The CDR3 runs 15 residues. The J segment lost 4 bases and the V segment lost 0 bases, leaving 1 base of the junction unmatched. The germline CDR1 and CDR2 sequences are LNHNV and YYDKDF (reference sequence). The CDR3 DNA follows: TGTGCCACCAGCAGAGACACTAGCGGGGCAGATACGCAGTATTTT. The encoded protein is CATSRDTSGADTQYF. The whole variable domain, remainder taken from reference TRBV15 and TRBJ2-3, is DAMVIQNPRYQVTQFGKPVTLSCSQTLNHNVMYWYQQKSSQAPKLLFHYYDKDFNNEADTPDNFQSRRPNTSFCFLDIRSPGLGDTAMYLCATSRDTSGADTQYFGPGTRLTVL.

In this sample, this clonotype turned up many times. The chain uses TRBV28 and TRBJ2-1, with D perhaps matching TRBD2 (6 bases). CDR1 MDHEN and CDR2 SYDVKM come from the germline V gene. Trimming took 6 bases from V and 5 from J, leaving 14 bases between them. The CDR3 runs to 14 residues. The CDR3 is CASSFIGEDNEQFF. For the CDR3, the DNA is TGTGCCAGCAGCTTTATAGGGGAGGACAATGAGCAGTTCTTC.

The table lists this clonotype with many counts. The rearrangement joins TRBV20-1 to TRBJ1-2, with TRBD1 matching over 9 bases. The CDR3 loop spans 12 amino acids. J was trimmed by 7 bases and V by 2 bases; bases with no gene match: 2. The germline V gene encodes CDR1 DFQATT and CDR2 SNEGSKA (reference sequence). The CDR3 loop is CSARRTGVGYTF. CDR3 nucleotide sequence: TGCAGTGCTAGAAGGACAGGGGTTGGCTACACCTTC.